These T cell receptor beta chains were read from a single sample in a study of OX40 agonist ivuxolimab in advanced cancers. Repertoires were generated with immunoSEQ multiplex PCR, while TCRdb's copy carries only in-frame clones and drops some. Here the sample spans 45,000 to 55,000 clones, 83% being singletons. The sequencing used CD4+ or CD8+ T cells sorted from blood, collected in a trial of the OX40 agonist ivuxolimab. All receptors derive from an adult with an advanced solid tumor such as melanoma, head and neck, liver or kidney cancer. Both conserved end residues are part of each CDR3. A D gene is named only where the DNA matches it firmly. The size of a clone is reported for some rows only, either as once, few or many, or as a class for expanded clones.

j_call | d_call | clone_size | v_call | cdr3_aa | cdr3_nt
TRBJ1-1 | NA | NA | TRBV7-9 | CASRPLHRNTEAFF | TGTGCCAGCAGGCCCCTACATCGGAACACTGAAGCTTTCTTT
TRBJ1-1 | TRBD1 | NA | TRBV10-1 | CASSGNPGTGNTEAFF | TGCGCCAGCAGCGGCAATCCCGGGACAGGGAACACTGAAGCTTTCTTT
TRBJ1-2 | TRBD1 | NA | TRBV10-3 | CAISESTGQGANYGYTF | TGTGCCATCAGTGAGTCGACGGGACAGGGGGCTAACTATGGCTACACCTTC
TRBJ2-2 | NA | NA | TRBV18 | CASSPPGVRVTGELFF | TGTGCCAGCTCACCACCGGGAGTCCGCGTCACCGGGGAGCTGTTTTTT
TRBJ2-7 | NA | NA | TRBV11-2 | CASSLEPSSYEQYF | TGTGCCAGCAGCTTAGAGCCTAGCTCCTACGAGCAGTACTTC
TRBJ2-7 | NA | NA | TRBV5-6 | CASSSGPYEQYF | TGTGCCAGCAGCTCGGGACCGTACGAGCAGTACTTC
TRBJ2-7 | TRBD1 | once | TRBV4-2 | CASSQAGTGLYEQYF | TGTGCCAGCAGCCAAGCTGGGACAGGGCTTTACGAGCAGTACTTC
TRBJ1-1 | TRBD1 | NA | TRBV7-9 | CASSLSGQGIGAFF | TGTGCCAGCAGCTTATCGGGACAGGGTATTGGGGCTTTCTTT
TRBJ2-1 | NA | NA | TRBV7-9 | CASAWGARNEQFF | TGTGCCAGCGCTTGGGGGGCCAGGAATGAGCAGTTCTTC
TRBJ2-7 | NA | NA | TRBV10-3 | CAIRTGYEQYF | TGTGCCATCAGGACCGGCTACGAGCAGTACTTC
TRBJ2-5 | NA | NA | TRBV5-6 | CASLTRGYQETQYF | TGTGCCAGTCTCACTAGGGGATACCAAGAGACCCAGTACTTC
TRBJ2-3 | NA | NA | TRBV6-6 | CASRPPGTFTDTQYF | TGTGCCAGCAGACCCCCGGGGACGTTCACAGATACGCAGTATTTT
TRBJ2-7 | NA | NA | TRBV4-1 | CASSPPGGGLRWYEQYF | TGCGCCAGCAGCCCCCCAGGCGGGGGCTTGCGCTGGTACGAGCAGTACTTC
TRBJ2-7 | NA | NA | TRBV30 | CAWRRYSCEQYF | TGTGCCTGGAGACGGTACTCCTGCGAGCAGTACTTC
TRBJ2-7 | TRBD2 | NA | TRBV5-1 | CASSHRGGYEQYF | TGCGCCAGCAGCCACCGGGGGGGCTACGAGCAGTACTTC
TRBJ2-5 | TRBD2 | NA | TRBV11-1 | CASSLGLAGDGETQYF | TGTGCCAGCAGCTTAGGGCTAGCGGGGGACGGTGAGACCCAGTACTTC
TRBJ2-2 | NA | NA | TRBV7-2 | CASSLWQNTGELFF | TGTGCCAGCAGCTTGTGGCAGAACACCGGGGAGCTGTTTTTT
TRBJ1-6 | TRBD1 | NA | TRBV11-2 | CATSTGQINNSPLHF | TGTGCCACCAGTACGGGACAGATCAACAATTCACCCCTCCACTTT
TRBJ2-1 | TRBD1 | NA | TRBV7-2 | CASSSTGFHEQFF | TGTGCCAGCAGCTCGACAGGGTTCCATGAGCAGTTCTTC
TRBJ2-7 | TRBD1 | NA | TRBV15 | CATSGITQGANEQYF | TGTGCCACCAGCGGGATTACCCAGGGGGCAAACGAGCAGTACTTC
TRBJ1-6 | NA | NA | TRBV2 | CASTTGWDSPLHF | TGTGCCAGCACAACAGGGTGGGATTCACCCCTCCACTTT
TRBJ2-7 | TRBD1 | NA | TRBV10-2 | CASRKTGQGYEQYF | TGCGCCAGCAGGAAAACGGGACAGGGGTACGAGCAGTACTTC
TRBJ1-6 | NA | NA | TRBV14 | CASSQVGNSPLHF | TGTGCCAGCAGCCAAGTGGGGAATTCACCCCTCCACTTT
TRBJ2-7 | NA | NA | TRBV6-5 | CASSYSRYFDEQYF | TGTGCCAGCAGTTACTCGAGGTATTTCGACGAGCAGTACTTC
TRBJ2-6 | NA | NA | TRBV19 | CASSITVSGANVLTF | TGTGCCAGTAGTATTACGGTCTCTGGGGCCAACGTCCTGACTTTC
TRBJ2-5 | NA | NA | TRBV5-4 | CASSFPQKSQETQYF | TGTGCCAGCAGCTTCCCGCAGAAGTCACAAGAGACCCAGTACTTC
TRBJ2-2 | TRBD1 | once | TRBV9 | CASSAGTGGNTGELFF | TGTGCCAGCAGCGCCGGGACAGGGGGAAACACCGGGGAGCTGTTTTTT
TRBJ1-2 | TRBD1 | NA | TRBV6-1 | CASSADRDYGYTF | TGTGCCAGCAGTGCCGACAGGGACTATGGCTACACCTTC
TRBJ2-1 | TRBD1 | NA | TRBV7-3 | CASSLRTGGDGEQFF | TGTGCCAGCAGCCTCCGGACAGGGGGGGATGGTGAGCAGTTCTTC
TRBJ2-5 | NA | NA | TRBV4-3 | CASSQDNTRYGETQYF | TGCGCCAGCAGCCAAGATAACACCCGATATGGAGAGACCCAGTACTTC
TRBJ1-2 | NA | NA | TRBV18 | CASSPIRDPWYGYTF | TGTGCCAGCTCACCAATAAGGGACCCTTGGTATGGCTACACCTTC
TRBJ2-7 | NA | NA | TRBV2 | CASLRESSYEQYF | TGTGCCAGCTTGCGGGAAAGCTCCTACGAGCAGTACTTC
TRBJ2-6 | NA | few | TRBV5-1 | CASSSNRAGANVLTF | TGCGCCAGCAGCAGCAACAGGGCTGGGGCCAACGTCCTGACTTTC
TRBJ2-5 | NA | once | TRBV10-3 | CAISERETQYF | TGTGCCATCAGTGAGAGAGAGACCCAGTACTTC
TRBJ2-1 | NA | NA | TRBV6-6 | CASVRGEDEQFF | TGTGCCAGCGTAAGAGGGGAAGATGAGCAGTTCTTC
TRBJ1-6 | TRBD1 | NA | TRBV7-2 | CASSSGGNSPLHF | TGTGCCAGCAGCTCAGGGGGTAATTCACCCCTCCACTTT
TRBJ2-7 | NA | NA | TRBV5-4 | CASSPELVHEQYF | TGTGCCAGCAGCCCCGAGCTGGTCCACGAGCAGTACTTC
TRBJ2-5 | TRBD2 | few | TRBV19 | CASSISGSGGVPTMETQYF | TGTGCCAGTAGTATTAGCGGTAGCGGGGGGGTCCCGACGATGGAGACCCAGTACTTC
TRBJ1-2 | TRBD1 | NA | TRBV29-1 | CSVGDRDYGYTF | TGCAGCGTTGGGGACAGGGACTATGGCTACACCTTC
TRBJ2-7 | TRBD2 | few | TRBV6-5 | CASRTSGGSYEQYF | TGTGCCAGCAGGACTAGCGGGGGGTCATACGAGCAGTACTTC
TRBJ1-5 | NA | NA | TRBV28 | CASSPPRGRSNQPQHF | TGTGCCAGCAGTCCCCCCAGGGGTAGGAGCAATCAGCCCCAGCATTTT
TRBJ1-1 | NA | NA | TRBV5-4 | CASSWRGENTEAFF | TGTGCCAGCAGCTGGAGGGGGGAGAACACTGAAGCTTTCTTT
TRBJ2-1 | NA | NA | TRBV29-1 | CSVDARGGIYNEQFF | TGCAGCGTGGATGCCCGGGGCGGGATATACAATGAGCAGTTCTTC
TRBJ2-1 | TRBD1 | NA | TRBV5-1 | CASSLTGAYNEQFF | TGCGCCAGCAGCTTGACAGGGGCTTACAATGAGCAGTTCTTC
TRBJ1-2 | NA | NA | TRBV7-9 | CASSLAGDARGYTF | TGTGCCAGCAGCTTAGCTGGGGATGCGCGCGGCTACACCTTC
TRBJ2-7 | TRBD2 | NA | TRBV5-4 | CATKRGGSYEQYF | TGTGCCACCAAGCGGGGGGGGTCCTACGAGCAGTACTTC